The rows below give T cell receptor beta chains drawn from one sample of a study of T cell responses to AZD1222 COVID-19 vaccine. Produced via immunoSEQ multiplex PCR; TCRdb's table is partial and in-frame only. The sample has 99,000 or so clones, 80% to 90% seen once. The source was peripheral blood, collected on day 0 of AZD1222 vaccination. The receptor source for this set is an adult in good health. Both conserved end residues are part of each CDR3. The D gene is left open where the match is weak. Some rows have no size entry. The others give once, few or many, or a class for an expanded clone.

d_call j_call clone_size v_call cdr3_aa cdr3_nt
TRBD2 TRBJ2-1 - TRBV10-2 CASSRLAGSYNEQFF TGCGCCAGCAGTAGACTAGCGGGGTCCTACAATGAGCAGTTCTTC
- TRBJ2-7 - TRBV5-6 CASSSPGLYLIYEQYF TGTGCCAGCAGCTCTCCGGGACTGTACCTGATCTACGAGCAGTACTTC
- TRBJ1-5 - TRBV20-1 CSASWVRGNQPQHF TGCAGTGCTAGTTGGGTCAGGGGCAATCAGCCCCAGCATTTT
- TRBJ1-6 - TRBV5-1 CASSLEQGNSPLHF TGCGCCAGCAGCTTGGAACAGGGAAATTCACCCCTCCACTTT
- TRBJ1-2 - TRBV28 CASSLYPGAKDYGYTF TGTGCCAGCAGTTTATATCCGGGGGCGAAAGACTATGGCTACACCTTC
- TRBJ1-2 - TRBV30 CAWSVRRESYGYTF TGTGCCTGGAGTGTACGGCGGGAATCTTATGGCTACACCTTC
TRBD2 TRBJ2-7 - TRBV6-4 CASRLHSGPRLAPNPYEQYF TGTGCCAGCAGGCTACACTCGGGTCCGAGACTAGCGCCTAACCCCTACGAGCAGTACTTC
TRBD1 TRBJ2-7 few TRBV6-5 CASSSPGQGVYEQYF TGTGCCAGCAGTTCTCCGGGACAGGGCGTATACGAGCAGTACTTC
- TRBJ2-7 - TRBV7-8 CASNRKGGQYEQYF TGTGCCAGCAACCGGAAAGGGGGTCAGTACGAGCAGTACTTC
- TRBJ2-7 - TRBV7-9 CAGGRSSYEQYF TGTGCCGGGGGCAGGAGCTCCTACGAGCAGTACTTC
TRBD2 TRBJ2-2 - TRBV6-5 CASSYARGGATGELFF TGTGCCAGCAGTTACGCGCGGGGGGGCGCCACCGGGGAGCTGTTTTTT
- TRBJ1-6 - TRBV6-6 CASSYQDRIDSPLHF TGTGCCAGCAGTTACCAAGACAGGATCGATTCACCCCTCCACTTT
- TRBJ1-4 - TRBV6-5 CASREVIGEKLFF TGTGCCAGCAGGGAGGTTATTGGCGAAAAACTGTTTTTT
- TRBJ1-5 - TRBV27 CASSSRASVGNQPQHF TGTGCCAGCTCCTCCCGGGCCAGTGTAGGCAATCAGCCCCAGCATTTT
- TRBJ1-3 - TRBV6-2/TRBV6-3 CASSYGGASTTIYF TGTGCCAGCAGTTATGGGGGGGCCTCCACCACCATATATTTT
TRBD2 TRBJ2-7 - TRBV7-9 CASSYREGKAHEQYF TGTGCCAGCAGCTACCGGGAGGGGAAGGCCCACGAGCAGTACTTC
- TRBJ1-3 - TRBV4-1 CASSQTNRGGPGNTIYF TGCGCCAGCAGCCAAACTAATCGTGGAGGGCCTGGAAACACCATATATTTT
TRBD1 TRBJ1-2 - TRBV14 CASSSGQGRGYTF TGTGCCAGCAGCTCCGGACAGGGGCGAGGCTACACCTTC
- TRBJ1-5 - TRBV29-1 CSVAGGGSNQPQHF TGCAGCGTTGCGGGAGGGGGGAGCAATCAGCCCCAGCATTTT
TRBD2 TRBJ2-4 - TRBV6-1 CASSELGGKNIQYF TGTGCCAGCAGTGAATTGGGGGGGAAAAACATTCAGTACTTC
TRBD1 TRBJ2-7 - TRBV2 CASSSRTGGYEQYF TGTGCCAGTAGCTCGCGGACAGGGGGTTACGAGCAGTACTTC
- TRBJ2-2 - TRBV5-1 CASSNDRAGETGELFF TGCGCCAGCAGCAATGACAGGGCGGGAGAAACCGGGGAGCTGTTTTTT